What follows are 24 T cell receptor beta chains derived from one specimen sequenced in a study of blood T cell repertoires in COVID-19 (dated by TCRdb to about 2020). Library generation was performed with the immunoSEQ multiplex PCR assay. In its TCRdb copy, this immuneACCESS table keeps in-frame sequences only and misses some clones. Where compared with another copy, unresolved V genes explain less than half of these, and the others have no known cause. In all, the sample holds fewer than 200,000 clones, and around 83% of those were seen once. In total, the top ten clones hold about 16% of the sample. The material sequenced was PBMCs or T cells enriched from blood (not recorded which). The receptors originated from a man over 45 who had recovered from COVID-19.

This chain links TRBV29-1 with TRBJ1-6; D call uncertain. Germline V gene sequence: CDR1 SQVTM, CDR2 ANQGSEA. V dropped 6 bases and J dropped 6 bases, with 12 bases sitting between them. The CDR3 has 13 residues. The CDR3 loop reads CSVSTEINSPLHF. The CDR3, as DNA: TGCAGCGTGAGTACAGAGATTAATTCACCCCTCCACTTT.

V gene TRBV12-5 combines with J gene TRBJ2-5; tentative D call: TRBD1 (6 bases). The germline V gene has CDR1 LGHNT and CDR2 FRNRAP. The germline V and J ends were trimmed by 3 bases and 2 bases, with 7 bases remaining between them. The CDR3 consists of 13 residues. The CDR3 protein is CASGFGQQETQYF. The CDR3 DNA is TGTGCTAGTGGTTTCGGACAGCAAGAGACCCAGTACTTC.

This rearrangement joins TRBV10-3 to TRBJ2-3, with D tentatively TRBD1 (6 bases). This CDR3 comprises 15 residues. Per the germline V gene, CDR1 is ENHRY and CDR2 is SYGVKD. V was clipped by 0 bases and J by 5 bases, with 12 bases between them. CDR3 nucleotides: TGTGCCATCAGTGAGTCGTTGGGGGCTATAGATACGCAGTATTTT. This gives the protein CAISESLGAIDTQYF.

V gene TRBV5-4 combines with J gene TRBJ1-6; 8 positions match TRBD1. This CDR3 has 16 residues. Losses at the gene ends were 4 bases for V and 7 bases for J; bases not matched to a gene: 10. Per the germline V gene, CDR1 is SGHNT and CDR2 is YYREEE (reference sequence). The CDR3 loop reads CASSPRGQGANSPLHF. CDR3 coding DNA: TGTGCCAGCAGCCCGCGGGGGCAGGGGGCGAATTCACCCCTCCACTTT.

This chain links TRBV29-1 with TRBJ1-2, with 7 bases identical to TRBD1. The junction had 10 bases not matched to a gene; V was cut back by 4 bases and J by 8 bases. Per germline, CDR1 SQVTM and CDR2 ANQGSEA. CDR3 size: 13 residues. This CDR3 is CSVVPGTVRGYTF. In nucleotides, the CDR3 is TGCAGCGTTGTACCCGGGACAGTGCGGGGCTACACCTTC.

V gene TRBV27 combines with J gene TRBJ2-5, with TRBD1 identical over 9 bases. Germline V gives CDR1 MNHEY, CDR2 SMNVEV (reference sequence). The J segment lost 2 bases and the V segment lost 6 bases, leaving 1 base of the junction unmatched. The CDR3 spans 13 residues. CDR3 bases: TGTGCCAGCAGAGACAGGGGGCAAGAGACCCAGTACTTC. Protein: CASRDRGQETQYF.

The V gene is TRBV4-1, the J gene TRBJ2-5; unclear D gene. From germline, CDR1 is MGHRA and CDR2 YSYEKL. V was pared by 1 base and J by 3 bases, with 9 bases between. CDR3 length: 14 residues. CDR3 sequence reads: CASSQVRVKETQYF. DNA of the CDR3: TGCGCCAGCAGCCAAGTCCGGGTCAAAGAGACCCAGTACTTC.

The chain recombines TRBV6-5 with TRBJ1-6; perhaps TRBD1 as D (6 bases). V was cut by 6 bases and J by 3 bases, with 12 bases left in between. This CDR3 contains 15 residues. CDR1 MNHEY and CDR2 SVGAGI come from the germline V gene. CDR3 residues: CASRPGQSYNSPLHF. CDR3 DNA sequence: TGTGCCAGCAGACCTGGACAGAGCTATAATTCACCCCTCCACTTT.

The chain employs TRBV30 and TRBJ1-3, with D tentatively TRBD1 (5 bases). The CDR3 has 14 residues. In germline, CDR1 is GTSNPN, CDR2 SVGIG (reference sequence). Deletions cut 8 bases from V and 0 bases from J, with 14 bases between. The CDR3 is CAQGWGSSGNTIYF. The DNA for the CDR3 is TGTGCCCAGGGCTGGGGCTCCTCTGGAAACACCATATATTTT.

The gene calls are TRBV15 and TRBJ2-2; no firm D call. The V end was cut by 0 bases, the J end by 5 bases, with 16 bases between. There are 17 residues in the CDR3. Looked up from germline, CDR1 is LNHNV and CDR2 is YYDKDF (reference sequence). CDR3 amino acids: CATSREARRFRTGELFF. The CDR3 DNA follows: TGTGCCACCAGCAGAGAGGCTAGACGTTTCCGAACCGGGGAGCTGTTTTTT.

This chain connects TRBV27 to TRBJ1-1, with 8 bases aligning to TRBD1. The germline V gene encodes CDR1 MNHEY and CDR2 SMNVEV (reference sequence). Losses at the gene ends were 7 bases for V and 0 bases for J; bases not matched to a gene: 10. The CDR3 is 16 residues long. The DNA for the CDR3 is TGTGCCAGCATCCCGCGGACAGGGCCCCTGAACACTGAAGCTTTCTTT. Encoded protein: CASIPRTGPLNTEAFF.

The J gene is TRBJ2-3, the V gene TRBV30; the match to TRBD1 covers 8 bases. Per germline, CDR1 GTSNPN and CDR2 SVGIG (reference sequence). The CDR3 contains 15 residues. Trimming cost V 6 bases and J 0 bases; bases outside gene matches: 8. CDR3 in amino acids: CACTTTGASTDTQYF. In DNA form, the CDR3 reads TGTGCCTGTACCACGACAGGGGCTAGCACAGATACGCAGTATTTT. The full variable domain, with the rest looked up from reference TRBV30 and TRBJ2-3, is SQTIHQWPATLVQPVGSPLSLECTVEGTSNPNLYWYRQAAGRGLQLLFYSVGIGQISSEVPQNLSASRPQDRQFILSSKKLLLSDSGFYLCACTTTGASTDTQYFGPGTRLTVL.

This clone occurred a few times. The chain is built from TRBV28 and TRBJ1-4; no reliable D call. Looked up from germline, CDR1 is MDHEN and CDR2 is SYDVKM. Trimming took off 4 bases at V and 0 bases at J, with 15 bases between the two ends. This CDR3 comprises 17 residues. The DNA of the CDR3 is TGTGCCAGCAGTTCCGCCCAGCTAGGATCAACTAATGAAAAACTGTTTTTT. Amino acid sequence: CASSSAQLGSTNEKLFF. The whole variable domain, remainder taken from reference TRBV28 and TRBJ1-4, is DVKVTQSSRYLVKRTGEKVFLECVQDMDHENMFWYRQDPGLGLRLIYFSYDVKMKEKGDIPEGYSVSREKKERFSLILESASTNQTSMYLCASSSAQLGSTNEKLFFGSGTQLSVL.

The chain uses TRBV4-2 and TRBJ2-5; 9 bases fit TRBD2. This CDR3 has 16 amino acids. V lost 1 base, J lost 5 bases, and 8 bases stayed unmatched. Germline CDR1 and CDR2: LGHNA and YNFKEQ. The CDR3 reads CASSQGGAGGLETQYF. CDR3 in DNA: TGTGCCAGCAGCCAAGGAGGCGCGGGGGGGCTTGAGACCCAGTACTTC.

The CDR3 region has the DNA TGCGCCAGCAGCTTTAGCCCGGGGGGCGCAAGCACAGATACGCAGTATTTT. Translation gives CASSFSPGGASTDTQYF. This chain uses TRBV5-1 with TRBJ2-3; maybe TRBD2 (7 bases). The germline CDR1 and CDR2 sequences are SGHRS and YFSETQ. V was shortened by 2 bases and J by 0 bases, with 16 bases between the two germline ends. The CDR3 is made up of 17 amino acids.

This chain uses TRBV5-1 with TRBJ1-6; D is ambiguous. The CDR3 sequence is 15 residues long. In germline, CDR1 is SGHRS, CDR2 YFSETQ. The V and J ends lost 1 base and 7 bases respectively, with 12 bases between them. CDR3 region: CASSLSGFGNSPLHF. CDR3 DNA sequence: TGCGCCAGCAGCTTGTCCGGGTTTGGCAATTCACCCCTCCACTTT.

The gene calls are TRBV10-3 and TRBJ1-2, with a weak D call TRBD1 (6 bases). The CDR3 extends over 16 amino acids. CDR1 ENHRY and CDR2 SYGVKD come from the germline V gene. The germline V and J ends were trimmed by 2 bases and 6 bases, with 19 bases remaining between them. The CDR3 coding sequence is TGTGCCATCAGTGAGCCGCCCGGGGGGGGCAGTAATGGCTACACCTTC. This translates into CAISEPPGGGSNGYTF.

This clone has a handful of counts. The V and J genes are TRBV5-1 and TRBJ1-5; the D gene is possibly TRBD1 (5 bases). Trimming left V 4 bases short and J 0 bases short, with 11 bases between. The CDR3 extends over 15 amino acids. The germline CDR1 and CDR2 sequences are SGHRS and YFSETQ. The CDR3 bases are TGCGCCAGCAGCGACGGGACTTATAGCAATCAGCCCCAGCATTTT. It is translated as CASSDGTYSNQPQHF.

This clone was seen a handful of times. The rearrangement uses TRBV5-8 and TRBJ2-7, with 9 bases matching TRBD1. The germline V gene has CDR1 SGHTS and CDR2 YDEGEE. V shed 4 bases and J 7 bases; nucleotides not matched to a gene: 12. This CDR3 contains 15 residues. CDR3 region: CASSGQGLPTKEQYF. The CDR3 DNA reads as TGTGCCAGCAGCGGACAGGGGCTACCTACTAAAGAGCAGTACTTC.

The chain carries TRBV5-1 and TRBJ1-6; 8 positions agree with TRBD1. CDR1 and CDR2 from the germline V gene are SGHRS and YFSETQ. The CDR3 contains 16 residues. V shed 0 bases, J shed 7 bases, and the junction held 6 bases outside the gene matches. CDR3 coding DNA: TGCGCCAGCAGCTTGGCAGGGGGCAGTCAGAATTCACCCCTCCACTTT. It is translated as CASSLAGGSQNSPLHF. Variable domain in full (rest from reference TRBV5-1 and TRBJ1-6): KAGVTQTPRYLIKTRGQQVTLSCSPISGHRSVSWYQQTPGQGLQFLFEYFSETQRNKGNFPGRFSGRQFSNSRSEMNVSTLELGDSALYLCASSLAGGSQNSPLHFGNGTRLTVT.

The CDR3 loop reads CASSLVPPGPRGNIQYF. In nucleotides, the CDR3 is TGCGCCAGCAGCCTCGTGCCTCCGGGACCCAGGGGGAACATTCAGTACTTC. V is TRBV4-1 and J is TRBJ2-4; TRBD1 agrees at 7 bases. J lost 7 bases, V lost 4 bases, and 16 bases had no gene match. CDR3 size: 17 residues. The germline CDR1 and CDR2 sequences are MGHRA and YSYEKL.

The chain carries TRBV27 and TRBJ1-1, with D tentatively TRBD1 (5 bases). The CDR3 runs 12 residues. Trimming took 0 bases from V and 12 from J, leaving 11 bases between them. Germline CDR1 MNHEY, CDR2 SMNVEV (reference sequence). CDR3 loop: CASSLSARETFF. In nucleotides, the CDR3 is TGTGCCAGCAGTTTATCTGCCAGGGAAACTTTCTTT.

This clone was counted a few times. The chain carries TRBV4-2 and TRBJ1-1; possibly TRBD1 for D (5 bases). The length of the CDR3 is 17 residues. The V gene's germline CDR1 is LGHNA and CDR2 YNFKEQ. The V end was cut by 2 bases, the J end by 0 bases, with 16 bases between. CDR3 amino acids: CASSQMVGDLMNTEAFF. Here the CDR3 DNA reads TGTGCCAGCAGCCAAATGGTAGGGGATCTTATGAACACTGAAGCTTTCTTT.

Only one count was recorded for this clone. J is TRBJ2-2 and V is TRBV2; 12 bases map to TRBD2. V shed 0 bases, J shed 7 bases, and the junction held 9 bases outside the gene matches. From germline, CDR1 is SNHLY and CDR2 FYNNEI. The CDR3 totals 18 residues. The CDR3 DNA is TGTGCCAGCAGTGAAGCGCCCCTAGCGGGGGGGCCGTTCGGGGAGCTGTTTTTT. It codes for CASSEAPLAGGPFGELFF.